Listed below are T cell receptor beta chains from one sample, sequenced in a study of blood T cell repertoires in COVID-19. Assay used: immunoSEQ multiplex PCR; TCRdb lists only in-frame clones, some missing. Of 200,000 to 250,000 clones listed, roughly 87% are singletons. The sequencing sample was made of peripheral blood. These receptors were obtained from a man aged 35 to 55 with active or convalescent COVID-19. Each CDR3 is given with its conserved first and last residue. D genes are given only for firm matches. Size is omitted from some rows. Given values are once, few, many or a class for expanded clones.

clone size	D gene	V gene	J gene	CDR3 DNA	CDR3 protein
few	NA	TRBV6-5	TRBJ1-1	TGTGCCAGCAGTTACGGCTGGGCGGGGAACACTGAAGCTTTCTTT	CASSYGWAGNTEAFF
NA	NA	TRBV5-1	TRBJ2-7	TGCGCCAGCAGCTTGGCCGTAGCATCCGAGCAGTACTTC	CASSLAVASEQYF
NA	TRBD2	TRBV7-3	TRBJ2-2	TGTGCCAGCAGCGCCGGGACTAGCGGCACCGGGGAGCTGTTTTTT	CASSAGTSGTGELFF
NA	NA	TRBV11-2	TRBJ2-7	TGTGCCAGCAGCCCGCCGGGACTGGGGGTCGAGCAGTACTTC	CASSPPGLGVEQYF
NA	TRBD2	TRBV14	TRBJ2-1	TGTGCCAGCAGCCAAGCGTTAGCGGGAAAGAATAATGAGCAGTTCTTC	CASSQALAGKNNEQFF
NA	NA	TRBV28	TRBJ1-5	TGTGCCAGCAGTTATCCGACAGGACCGAATCAGCCCCAGCATTTT	CASSYPTGPNQPQHF
NA	TRBD1	TRBV19	TRBJ1-1	TGTGCCAGTAGCAGAGGGGACAGCGTGAACACTGAAGCTTTCTTT	CASSRGDSVNTEAFF
NA	NA	TRBV5-1	TRBJ1-2	TGCGCCAGCAGCCCACAGGGAAGGGGCTATGGCTACACCTTC	CASSPQGRGYGYTF
NA	NA	TRBV18	TRBJ1-1	TGTGCCAGCTCCCGAGACAGGCAGAACACTGAAGCTTTCTTT	CASSRDRQNTEAFF
NA	TRBD1	TRBV7-8	TRBJ2-1	TGTGCCAGCAGCCCCCGGACAGGGAACGAGCAGTTCTTC	CASSPRTGNEQFF
few	NA	TRBV2	TRBJ1-4	TGTGCCAGCACGGCGGCGCCATATGAAAAACTGTTTTTT	CASTAAPYEKLFF
NA	NA	TRBV28	TRBJ1-2	TGTGCCAGCAGCCCCAGGGTTAGCGGCTACACCTTC	CASSPRVSGYTF
NA	TRBD2	TRBV11-3	TRBJ2-5	TGTGCCAGCAGCTTAGGTGTCCTAGCGGGAGGGCAGGGTCAAGAGACCCAGTACTTC	CASSLGVLAGGQGQETQYF
NA	NA	TRBV7-3	TRBJ2-5	TGTGCCAGCAGCTTGGAGATCCAAGAGACCCAGTACTTC	CASSLEIQETQYF
NA	TRBD1	TRBV9	TRBJ2-7	TGTGCCAGCAGCGCCCGGACAGGGACCGCCGAGCAGTACTTC	CASSARTGTAEQYF
NA	TRBD1	TRBV7-8	TRBJ1-6	TGTGCCAGCAGCTCCGACAGGGCAGGTTCGACCCTCCACTTT	CASSSDRAGSTLHF
once	TRBD1	TRBV10-2	TRBJ1-1	TGCGCCAGCCGAGACAGGGAGAACACTGAAGCTTTCTTT	CASRDRENTEAFF
NA	TRBD1	TRBV19	TRBJ1-2	TGTGCCAGTAGTACCCAGTCCAGGGGGCGTATCTATGGCTACACCTTC	CASSTQSRGRIYGYTF
NA	TRBD1	TRBV14	TRBJ1-2	TGTGCCAGCAGCCAAGACGCCGGGACAGGGGACTATGGCTACACCTTC	CASSQDAGTGDYGYTF
NA	NA	TRBV11-2	TRBJ2-7	TGTGCCAGCAGCCCTCTCGGGTCCGCCGGGCAGTACTTC	CASSPLGSAGQYF
NA	NA	TRBV5-1	TRBJ1-2	TGCGCCAGCAGCTTTTCAGGGTTCGGCTACACCTTC	CASSFSGFGYTF
NA	TRBD1	TRBV7-6	TRBJ1-2	TGTGCCAGCAGCTCGGTTACAGGGGGCTACGGCTACACCTTC	CASSSVTGGYGYTF
few	NA	TRBV30	TRBJ1-2	TGTGCCTGGACCCGGGGGGCGGATGGCTACACCTTC	CAWTRGADGYTF
NA	NA	TRBV21-1	TRBJ2-1	TGTGCCAGCAGCAAAGAGAAGGCATGCGAGGACAATGAGCAGTTCTTC	CASSKEKACEDNEQFF
NA	NA	TRBV28	TRBJ2-7	TGTGCCAGCAGTTTCTCGGTTGCGCCTTCCTACGAGCAGTACTTC	CASSFSVAPSYEQYF
NA	TRBD1	TRBV28	TRBJ1-1	TGTGCCAGCAGTTCATCGGACAGGGTGAAGGCTTTCTTT	CASSSSDRVKAFF
NA	NA	TRBV11-2	TRBJ2-3	TGTGCCAGCAGCTCTTCGGGACTTATGGGAGCGCAGTATTTT	CASSSSGLMGAQYF
NA	NA	TRBV27	TRBJ2-1	TGTGCCAGCAGTTCGAGACTAACACCCTACAATGAGCAGTTCTTC	CASSSRLTPYNEQFF
NA	NA	TRBV14	TRBJ1-6	TGTGCCAGCAGCCCCCAATATAATTCACCCCTCCACTTT	CASSPQYNSPLHF
NA	NA	TRBV19	TRBJ1-1	TGTGCCAGTAGTATAACAGATAACACTGAAGCTTTCTTT	CASSITDNTEAFF
NA	NA	TRBV27	TRBJ2-2	TGTGCCAGCAGTTTACTCAGTCTCACCGGGGAGCTGTTTTTT	CASSLLSLTGELFF
NA	TRBD1	TRBV9	TRBJ2-7	TGTGCCAGCGGTAGTGAGGACAGGGGTTACTACGAGCAGTACTTC	CASGSEDRGYYEQYF
NA	TRBD1	TRBV2	TRBJ2-7	TGTGCCAGCAGTGGACAGGGTTCCATCTACGAGCAGTACTTC	CASSGQGSIYEQYF
NA	NA	TRBV6-5	TRBJ1-1	TGTGCCAGCAGCCTTGCATCATCAGGGGACACTGAAGCTTTCTTT	CASSLASSGDTEAFF
NA	TRBD1	TRBV30	TRBJ1-3	TGTGCCTGGAGTGTAACGACAGGGGGCCCTGGAAACACCATATATTTT	CAWSVTTGGPGNTIYF
NA	NA	TRBV6-6	TRBJ2-2	TGTGCCACCTCGACTCATTCGAACACCGGGGAGCTGTTTTTT	CATSTHSNTGELFF
NA	TRBD1	TRBV2	TRBJ1-1	TGTGCCAGCAGTGTTGGTCCAGGGGGAGACACTGAAGCTTTCTTT	CASSVGPGGDTEAFF
NA	NA	TRBV6-5	TRBJ1-4	TGTGCCAGCAGTTACTCGGTCTGGCGGGCTAATGAAAAACTGTTTTTT	CASSYSVWRANEKLFF
NA	TRBD1	TRBV9	TRBJ2-5	TGTGCCAGCAGCCTAACTGGGACAGGGGGCACAGAGACCCAGTACTTC	CASSLTGTGGTETQYF
NA	TRBD1	TRBV19	TRBJ1-5	TGTGCCAGTAGGGATGACAGGGTAGACCTGACCCAGCATTTT	CASRDDRVDLTQHF
NA	NA	TRBV5-1	TRBJ1-3	TGCGCCAGCAGCGAGGGGGAGATCGCTGGAAACACCATATATTTT	CASSEGEIAGNTIYF
NA	NA	TRBV19	TRBJ1-5	TGTGCCAGTAGTCCCAGGGTGGGCAATCAGCCCCAGCATTTT	CASSPRVGNQPQHF
NA	NA	TRBV6-4	TRBJ2-5	TGTGCCAGCAGTGACTCTAGGGGCGAGACCCAGTACTTC	CASSDSRGETQYF
NA	NA	TRBV5-1	TRBJ2-2	TGCGCCAGCAGCCTGATGCTTCCCCGGGCCGGGGAGCTGTTTTTT	CASSLMLPRAGELFF
NA	NA	TRBV19	TRBJ1-5	TGTGCCAGTAGCGAGACAGGTATTAGCAATCAGCCCCAGCATTTT	CASSETGISNQPQHF
NA	NA	TRBV2	TRBJ1-1	TGTGCCCGGGGACTGCAGAACACTGAAGCTTTCTTT	CARGLQNTEAFF
NA	NA	TRBV15	TRBJ1-1	TGTGCCACCAGCAGTGAGTTTGGGCAGGGAGGTACTGAAGCTTTCTTT	CATSSEFGQGGTEAFF
NA	NA	TRBV2	TRBJ1-1	TGTGCCCGGCTACAGGAGATGAACACTGAAGCTTTCTTT	CARLQEMNTEAFF
NA	TRBD1	TRBV9	TRBJ1-3	TGTGCCAGCAGCGGGACAGGCCTCTCTGGAAACACCATATATTTT	CASSGTGLSGNTIYF
NA	NA	TRBV20-1	TRBJ1-1	TGCAGTGCTAGGGCCAGGGATGCTTTCTTT	CSARARDAFF
NA	NA	TRBV5-6	TRBJ1-3	TGTGCCAGCAGCTCAAGCAGGGGTTCTGGAAACACCATATATTTT	CASSSSRGSGNTIYF
NA	TRBD1	TRBV2	TRBJ1-1	TGTGCCAGCAGTGAACGGGACAGTTACACTGAAGCTTTCTTT	CASSERDSYTEAFF
few	NA	TRBV12-3/TRBV12-4	TRBJ1-5	TGTGCCAGCAGTTTTACGAGTAGTCAGCCCCAGCATTTT	CASSFTSSQPQHF
NA	TRBD2	TRBV5-1	TRBJ2-3	TGCGCCAGCAGCCTCGGGACTAGCGGGGGGAGCACAGATACGCAGTATTTT	CASSLGTSGGSTDTQYF
NA	NA	TRBV27	TRBJ2-3	TGTGCCAGCTACCCTGCGGGGCTAAGCACAGATACGCAGTATTTT	CASYPAGLSTDTQYF
NA	NA	TRBV12-3/TRBV12-4	TRBJ1-2	TGTGCCAGCAGTGAAACCGGGATCGGTGGCTACACCTTC	CASSETGIGGYTF
NA	NA	TRBV6-6	TRBJ1-1	TGTGCCAGCAGTTTGAACAGGAACACTGAAGCTTTCTTT	CASSLNRNTEAFF